The clone carrying this TCR beta chain was detected many times. Looked up from germline, CDR1 is SGDLS and CDR2 is YYNGEE. The CDR3 spans 15 residues. V was pared by 3 bases and J by 3 bases, with 7 bases of the junction left unmatched. This specimen belongs to a study of T cells in Graves' hyperthyroidism and ophthalmopathy. RNA transcripts were the template for amplifying TCR beta CDR3 regions. TCR CDR3 regions were first amplified by RT-PCR with HTBI primers. TCRdb reprocessed the multiplex PCR reads via MiXCR and lists one record per CDR3 protein. This sample carries hundreds of thousands of distinct CDR3 sequences, roughly 14% of them seen once, and the ten largest clones take 13%. In the ophthalmopathy cohort, Clinical Activity Score was at least 3, NOSPECS grade at least 4, and duration under 3 months.

The V gene is TRBV9, the J gene TRBJ2-7, with 9 bases aligning to TRBD1. The clonotype was recovered from a man in his late teens or twenties with Graves' ophthalmopathy. The sequencing input was blood. The CDR3 bases are TGTGCCAGCAGCGAGGGGACAGGGTTCGGCTACGAGCAGTACTTC. It codes for CASSEGTGFGYEQYF. Based on the CDR3 plus reference TRBV9 and TRBJ2-7, the full variable domain is DSGVTQTPKHLITATGQRVTLRCSPRSGDLSVYWYQQSLDQGLQFLIQYYNGEERAKGNILERFSAQQFPDLHSELNLSSLELGDSALYFCASSEGTGFGYEQYFGPGTRLTVT.